This passage covers 5 T cell receptor beta chains from one sample sequenced in a study of T cells after posttransplantation cyclophosphamide listed by TCRdb under 2016. Library method: the immunoSEQ multiplex PCR assay. TCRdb's version of the immuneACCESS table is confined to in-frame rearrangements and falls short of the full clone set. An unresolved V gene accounts for under half of the shortfall where checked; the remainder is of unknown origin. The sample features approximately 24,000 clones, and none is a singleton. The top ten hold around 1.5% of the sample. The sample taken for sequencing was PBMCs. These receptors all come from a man aged 50-59 years in good health, CMV-negative, and a related stem cell transplant donor.

This clone was counted many times. The genes are TRBV5-1 and TRBJ2-2; D perhaps matches TRBD1 (5 bases). The CDR3 loop spans 14 amino acids. V lost 5 bases and J lost 4, with 12 bases in between. Germline V gene sequence: CDR1 SGHRS, CDR2 YFSETQ. CDR3 region: CASRQDPGTGELFF. The CDR3, as DNA: TGCGCCAGCAGACAGGATCCGGGCACCGGGGAGCTGTTTTTT.

This clone was seen at least ten times. The genes are TRBV5-1 and TRBJ2-7; weak D call: TRBD2 (6 bases). The CDR3 length is 15 residues. CDR1 is SGHRS, CDR2 YFSETQ, per germline. V lost 6 bases, J lost 2 bases, and 18 bases lay in between. The CDR3 here is CASKMWGETPYEQYF. DNA for the CDR3: TGCGCCAGCAAGATGTGGGGGGAAACCCCCTACGAGCAGTACTTC.

This clone was found many times. The rearrangement joins TRBV9 to TRBJ1-4, with 9 bases identical to TRBD1. Germline values: CDR1 SGDLS, CDR2 YYNGEE. V lost 3 bases to trimming and J lost 5 bases; unmatched junction nucleotides: 8. CDR3 length: 16 residues. CDR3 in amino acids: CASSAATGGQNEKLFF. Written as DNA, the CDR3 is TGTGCCAGCAGCGCAGCCACAGGGGGCCAAAATGAAAAACTGTTTTTT.

Many counts were recorded for this clone. The chain uses TRBV29-1 and TRBJ1-2; TRBD1 agrees at 8 bases. V trimming: 6 bases; J trimming: 3 bases; junction bases outside the gene matches: 6. This CDR3 is 13 amino acids long. Per the germline V gene, CDR1 is SQVTM and CDR2 is ANQGSEA. In DNA form, the CDR3 reads TGCAGCGTCAGACAGGGGCGGGACTATGGCTACACCTTC. Translated: CSVRQGRDYGYTF.

In this sample, this clone turned up many times. The chain has TRBV10-1 and TRBJ2-1, with 11 bases aligning to TRBD2. Trimming at V came to 3 bases and at J to 4 bases, leaving 2 bases not matched to a gene. CDR1 and CDR2 from the germline V gene are WNHNN and SYGVQD (reference sequence). CDR3 length: 15 amino acids. DNA of the CDR3: TGCGCCAGCAGTGATCTAGCGGGAGGATACAATGAGCAGTTCTTC. This translates into CASSDLAGGYNEQFF.